What follows describes a single T cell receptor (beta chain). The CDR3 is 14 residues long. The junction had 5 bases not matched to a gene; V was cut back by 3 bases and J by 7 bases. CDR1 and CDR2 from the germline V gene are DFQATT and SNEGSKA (reference sequence). As processed by the authors: Researchers report that nucleated cell counts were estimated from reference gene primer amplification. Clones were sequenced by immunoSEQ multiplex PCR, and TCRdb holds only the in-frame ones, with some missing. Clone size and V and J calls were adopted from that table, with D and trimming inferred from the DNA. Seen here are roughly 220,000 clones, around four fifths observed once, and the top ten hold 4% to 6%. The data stem from a study of blood T cell repertoires in COVID-19. Whole-study context: Italy, Spain and the United States were the sources of the convalescent and acute COVID-19 samples.

This chain uses TRBV20-1 with TRBJ2-3, with 12 bases that match TRBD2. Material: peripheral blood. The source of this sequence is an older woman who had recovered from COVID-19. The DNA for the CDR3 is TGCAGTGCTAGTGGACTAGCGGGGTGGCATACGCAGTATTTT. This translates into CSASGLAGWHTQYF.